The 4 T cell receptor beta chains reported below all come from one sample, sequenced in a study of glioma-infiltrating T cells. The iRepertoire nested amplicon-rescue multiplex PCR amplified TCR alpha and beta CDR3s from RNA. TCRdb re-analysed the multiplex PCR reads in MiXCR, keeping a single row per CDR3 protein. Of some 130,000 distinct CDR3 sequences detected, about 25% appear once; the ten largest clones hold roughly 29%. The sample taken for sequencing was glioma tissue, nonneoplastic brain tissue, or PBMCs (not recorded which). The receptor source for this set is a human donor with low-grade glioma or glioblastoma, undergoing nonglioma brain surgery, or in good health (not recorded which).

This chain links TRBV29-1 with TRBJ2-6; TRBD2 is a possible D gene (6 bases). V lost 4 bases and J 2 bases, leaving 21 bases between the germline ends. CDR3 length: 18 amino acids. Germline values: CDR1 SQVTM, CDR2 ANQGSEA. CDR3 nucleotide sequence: TGCAGCGTTGTCGGGAGTACCCTCTACCCAACTGGGGCCAACGTCCTGACTTTC. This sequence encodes CSVVGSTLYPTGANVLTF.

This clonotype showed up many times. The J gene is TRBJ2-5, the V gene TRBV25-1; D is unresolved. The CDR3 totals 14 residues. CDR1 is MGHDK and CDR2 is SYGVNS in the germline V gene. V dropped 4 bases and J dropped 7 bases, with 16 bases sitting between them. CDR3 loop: CASSAMGIPPTQYF. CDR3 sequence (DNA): TGTGCCAGCAGTGCGATGGGGATCCCCCCGACCCAGTACTTC.

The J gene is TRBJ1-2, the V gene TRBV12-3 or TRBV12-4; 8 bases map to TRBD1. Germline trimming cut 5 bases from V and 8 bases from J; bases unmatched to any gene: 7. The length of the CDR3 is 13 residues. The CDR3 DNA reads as TGTGCCAGCAGTCAGACTACAGGGGGGGGCTACACCTTC. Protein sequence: CASSQTTGGGYTF.

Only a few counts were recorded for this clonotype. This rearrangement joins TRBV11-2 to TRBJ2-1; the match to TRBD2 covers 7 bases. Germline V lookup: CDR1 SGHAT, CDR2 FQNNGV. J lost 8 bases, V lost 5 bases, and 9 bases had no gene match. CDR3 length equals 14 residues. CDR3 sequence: CASSRGGGTYEQFF. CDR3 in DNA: TGTGCCAGCAGCCGTGGGGGGGGGACCTATGAGCAGTTCTTC.